This T cell receptor (beta chain) was documented in a study of blood T cell repertoires in COVID-19. Study at large: The study drew acute and convalescent COVID-19 samples from the United States, Italy and Spain. PBMCs, B-cell-depleted T cells, or T cells provided the cDNA or gDNA that made up the material.

In the source study's methods: How many nucleated cells were present was estimated from reference gene primer amplification. Some clones are missing from TCRdb's copy, which holds only in-frame ones; the method was immunoSEQ multiplex PCR. The V and J calls and the clone size are those of that table, but D and trimming were determined from the DNA. The table lists under 250,000 clones, approximately 83% of them singletons. In this sample, this clone turned up a few times. Material for sequencing was peripheral blood. This clonotype was obtained from a woman between 40 and 50 years old with active or convalescent COVID-19.

Here the CDR3 DNA reads TGTGCCACACAAATGACTTGGGCAGATACGCAGTATTTT. Amino acids: CATQMTWADTQYF. This sequence joins TRBV19 and TRBJ2-3; the D is unclear. Germline V gene sequence: CDR1 LNHDA, CDR2 SQIVND (reference sequence). Trimming shortened V by 10 bases and J by 4 bases, and 15 bases separated the two germline ends. The CDR3 extends over 13 amino acids.